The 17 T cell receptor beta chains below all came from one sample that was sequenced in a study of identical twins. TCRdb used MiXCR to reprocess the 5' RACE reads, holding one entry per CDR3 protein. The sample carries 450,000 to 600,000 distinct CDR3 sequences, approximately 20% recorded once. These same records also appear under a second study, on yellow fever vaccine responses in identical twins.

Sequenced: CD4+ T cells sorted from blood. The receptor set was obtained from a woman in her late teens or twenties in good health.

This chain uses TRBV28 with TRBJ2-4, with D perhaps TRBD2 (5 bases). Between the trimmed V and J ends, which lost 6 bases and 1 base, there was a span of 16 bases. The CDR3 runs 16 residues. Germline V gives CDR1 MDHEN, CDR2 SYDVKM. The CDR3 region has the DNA TGTGCCAGCAGCCAGTCTGAGCGGACGGCCAAAAACATTCAGTACTTC. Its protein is CASSQSERTAKNIQYF.

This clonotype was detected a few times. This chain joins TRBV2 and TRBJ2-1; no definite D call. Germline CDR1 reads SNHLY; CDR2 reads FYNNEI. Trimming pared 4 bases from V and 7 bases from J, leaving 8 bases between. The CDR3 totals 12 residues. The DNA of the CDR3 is TGTGCCAGCAGTGTAGGACGGAATGAGCAGTTCTTC. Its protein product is CASSVGRNEQFF.

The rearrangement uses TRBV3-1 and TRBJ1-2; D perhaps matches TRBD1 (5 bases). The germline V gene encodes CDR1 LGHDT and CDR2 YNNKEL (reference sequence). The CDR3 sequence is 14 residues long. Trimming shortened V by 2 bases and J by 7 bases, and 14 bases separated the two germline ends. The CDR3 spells CASSQQGGEGGYTF. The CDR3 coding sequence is TGTGCCAGCAGCCAACAGGGAGGCGAGGGTGGCTACACCTTC.

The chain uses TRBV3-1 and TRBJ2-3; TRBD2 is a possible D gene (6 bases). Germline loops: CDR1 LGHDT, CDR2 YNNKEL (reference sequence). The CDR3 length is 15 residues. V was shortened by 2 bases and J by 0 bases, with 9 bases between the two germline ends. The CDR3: CASSQRGDSTDTQYF. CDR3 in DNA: TGTGCCAGCAGCCAACGCGGGGATAGCACAGATACGCAGTATTTT.

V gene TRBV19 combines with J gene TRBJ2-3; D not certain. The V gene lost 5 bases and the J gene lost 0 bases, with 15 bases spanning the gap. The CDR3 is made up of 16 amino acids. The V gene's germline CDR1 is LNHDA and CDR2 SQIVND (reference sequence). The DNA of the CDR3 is TGTGCCAGTAGTTCAAGGGTCTTCGCTAGCACAGATACGCAGTATTTT. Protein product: CASSSRVFASTDTQYF.

CDR3 DNA sequence: TGTGCCGTCCGGGTGTGGGGGACAGGGGATAACACTGAAGCTTTCTTT. As protein: CAVRVWGTGDNTEAFF. The chain carries TRBV6-1 and TRBJ1-1; 10 nucleotides line up with TRBD1. This CDR3 region has 16 residues. Trimming at V came to 11 bases and at J to 2 bases, leaving 14 bases not matched to a gene. CDR1 is MNHNS, CDR2 SASEGT, per germline.

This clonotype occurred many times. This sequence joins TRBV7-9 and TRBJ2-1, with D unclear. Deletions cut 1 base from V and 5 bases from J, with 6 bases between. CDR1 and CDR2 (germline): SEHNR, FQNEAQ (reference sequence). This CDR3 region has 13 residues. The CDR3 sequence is CASSLDFDNEQFF. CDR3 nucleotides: TGTGCCAGCAGCTTAGACTTTGACAATGAGCAGTTCTTC.

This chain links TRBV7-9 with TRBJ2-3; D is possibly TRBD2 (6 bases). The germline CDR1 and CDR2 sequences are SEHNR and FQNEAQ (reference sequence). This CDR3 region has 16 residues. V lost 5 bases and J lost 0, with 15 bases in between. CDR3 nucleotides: TGTGCCAGCAGCCCCCGGATAGCGGAAAGCACAGATACGCAGTATTTT. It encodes CASSPRIAESTDTQYF.

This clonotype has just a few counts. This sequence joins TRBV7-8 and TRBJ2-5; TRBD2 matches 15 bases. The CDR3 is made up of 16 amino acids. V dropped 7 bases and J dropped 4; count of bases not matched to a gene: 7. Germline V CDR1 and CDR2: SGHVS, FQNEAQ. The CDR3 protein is CASTLGTSGRTETQYF. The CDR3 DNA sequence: TGTGCCAGCACCCTTGGGACTAGCGGGAGGACAGAGACCCAGTACTTC. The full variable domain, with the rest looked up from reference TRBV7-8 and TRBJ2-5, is GAGVSQSPRYKVAKRGQDVALRCDPISGHVSLFWYQQALGQGPEFLTYFQNEAQLDKSGLPSDRFFAERPEGSVSTLKIQRTQQEDSAVYLCASTLGTSGRTETQYFGPGTRLLVL.

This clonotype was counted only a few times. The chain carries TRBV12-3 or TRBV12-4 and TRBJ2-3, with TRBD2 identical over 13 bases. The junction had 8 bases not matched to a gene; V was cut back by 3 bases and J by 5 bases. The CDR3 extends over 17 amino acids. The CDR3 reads CASSFYGLAGEGDTQYF. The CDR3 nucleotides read TGTGCCAGCAGTTTCTACGGACTAGCGGGAGAAGGAGATACGCAGTATTTT.

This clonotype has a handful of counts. Here the CDR3 DNA reads TGTGCCAGCAGCAGAGGAAGGCGGGAGCACACAGATACGCAGTATTTT. Its translation: CASSRGRREHTDTQYF. The chain uses TRBV5-6 and TRBJ2-3, with 7 positions matching TRBD2. This CDR3 contains 16 residues. Looked up from germline, CDR1 is SGHDT and CDR2 is YYEEEE. V dropped 4 bases and J dropped 2; count of bases not matched to a gene: 10. Full variable domain (rest looked up from reference TRBV5-6 and TRBJ2-3): DAGVTQSPTHLIKTRGQQVTLRCSPKSGHDTVSWYQQALGQGPQFIFQYYEEEERQRGNFPDRFSGHQFPNYSSELNVNALLLGDSALYLCASSRGRREHTDTQYFGPGTRLTVL.

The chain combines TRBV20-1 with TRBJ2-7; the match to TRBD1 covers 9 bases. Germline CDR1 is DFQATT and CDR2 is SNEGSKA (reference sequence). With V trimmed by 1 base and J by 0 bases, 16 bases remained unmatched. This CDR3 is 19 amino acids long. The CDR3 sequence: CSARAQPGQGASSSYEQYF. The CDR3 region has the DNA TGCAGTGCTAGAGCACAACCGGGACAGGGAGCCTCGAGCTCCTACGAGCAGTACTTC.

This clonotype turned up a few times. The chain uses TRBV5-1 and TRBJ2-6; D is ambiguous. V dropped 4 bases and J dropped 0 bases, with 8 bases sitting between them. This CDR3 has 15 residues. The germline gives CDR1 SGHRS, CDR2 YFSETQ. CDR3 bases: TGCGCCAGCAGCACCGTAGGCTCTGGGGCCAACGTCCTGACTTTC. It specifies CASSTVGSGANVLTF.

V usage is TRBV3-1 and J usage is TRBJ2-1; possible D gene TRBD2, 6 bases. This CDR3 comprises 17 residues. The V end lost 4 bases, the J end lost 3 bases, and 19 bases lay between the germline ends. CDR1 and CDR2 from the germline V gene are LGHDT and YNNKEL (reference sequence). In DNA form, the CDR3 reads TGTGCCAGCAGCCTAGGGGTGGGCGGGAACTTCTACAATGAGCAGTTCTTC. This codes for CASSLGVGGNFYNEQFF.

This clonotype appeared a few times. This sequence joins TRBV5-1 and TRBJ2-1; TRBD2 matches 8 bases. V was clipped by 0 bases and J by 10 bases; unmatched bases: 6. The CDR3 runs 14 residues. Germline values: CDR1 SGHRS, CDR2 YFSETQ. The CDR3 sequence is CASSLAGGVEEQFF. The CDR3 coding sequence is TGCGCCAGCAGCTTGGCGGGAGGGGTTGAGGAGCAGTTCTTC.

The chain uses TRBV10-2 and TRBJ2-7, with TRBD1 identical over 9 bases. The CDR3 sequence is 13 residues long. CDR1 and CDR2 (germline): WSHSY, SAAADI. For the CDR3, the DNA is TGCGCCAGCAGTCCGGACAGGGGATACGATCAGTACGTC. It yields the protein CASSPDRGYDQYV.

CDR3: CASSSISKYEQYV. The CDR3 coding sequence is TGTGCCAGCAGTTCAATCTCAAAGTACGAGCAGTACGTC. This chain connects TRBV28 to TRBJ2-7, with D hard to call. The germline gives CDR1 MDHEN, CDR2 SYDVKM. The CDR3 has 13 residues. Trimming took 4 bases from V and 4 from J, leaving 11 bases between them.